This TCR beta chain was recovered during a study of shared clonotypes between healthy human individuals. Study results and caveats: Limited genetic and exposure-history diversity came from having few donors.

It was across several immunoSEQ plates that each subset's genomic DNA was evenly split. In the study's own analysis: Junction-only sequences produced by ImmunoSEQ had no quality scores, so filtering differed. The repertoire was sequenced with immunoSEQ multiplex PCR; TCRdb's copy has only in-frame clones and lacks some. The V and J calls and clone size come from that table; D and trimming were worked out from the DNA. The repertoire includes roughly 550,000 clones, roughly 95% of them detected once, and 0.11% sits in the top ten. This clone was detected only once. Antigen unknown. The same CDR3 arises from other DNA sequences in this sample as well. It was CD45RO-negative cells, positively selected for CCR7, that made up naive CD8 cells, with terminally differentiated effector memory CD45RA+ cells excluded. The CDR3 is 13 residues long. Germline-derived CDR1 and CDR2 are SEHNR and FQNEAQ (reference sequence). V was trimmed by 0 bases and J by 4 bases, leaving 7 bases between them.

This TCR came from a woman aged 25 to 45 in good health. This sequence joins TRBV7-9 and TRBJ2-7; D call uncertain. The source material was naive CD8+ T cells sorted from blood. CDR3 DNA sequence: TGTGCCAGCAGCTTAGCGGGATCGTACGAGCAGTACTTC. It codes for CASSLAGSYEQYF. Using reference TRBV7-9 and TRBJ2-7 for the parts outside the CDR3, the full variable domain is DTGVSQNPRHKITKRGQNVTFRCDPISEHNRLYWYRQTLGQGPEFLTYFQNEAQLEKSRLLSDRFSAERPKGSFSTLEIQRTEQGDSAMYLCASSLAGSYEQYFGPGTRLTVT.